Here is one TCR beta chain with its context. Its antigen is still unknown. No much larger clonotype is one base removed from it; base qualities were not supplied. The library relied on the immunoSEQ multiplex PCR assay. The immuneACCESS repertoire file appears here via TCRdb, limited to in-frame rearrangements. These files lack a portion of the clones; in checked studies, under half of the deficit traces to unresolved V genes, and the cause of the others is not known. Recorded for this sample are 8,000 to 9,000 clones; less than 90% of them occurred a single time. In total, the top ten clones hold about 3.3% of the sample. Repertoires were sampled repeatedly over the course of chemoradiotherapy, so clonal expansion could be followed in the tumor microenvironment. This sample was taken from a study of chemoradiotherapy in HPV16-positive cancers (dated by TCRdb to between 2022 and 2023). Study-level background: Candidate HPV-specific T-cell clones and common TCR motifs were defined through functional T-cell assays on cells from a couple of HPV16-positive patients. TCR repertoires from roughly 93 patients with HPV-related cancers were then used to track the candidate HPV-specific TCRs and motifs. The study asked whether T-cell immunity to the HPV oncoproteins E6 and E7 changes during chemoradiotherapy and whether this immunity affects survival. The research as a whole found: Expansion of candidate HPV-specific clones and E7-related TCR motifs was observed in the tumor microenvironment during treatment, whereas no such expansion was observed for non-HPV-specific T cells. Improved recurrence-free survival in HPV16-positive patients was associated with expansion of HPV-responsive T cells during chemoradiotherapy. The functional definition of HPV-specific T cells came from only a couple of HPV16-positive patients, and the survival association was reported for HPV16-positive patients.

V is reduced by 6 bases and J by 7 bases, leaving a spacing of 12 bases between them. The germline V gene gives CDR1 as MDHEN and CDR2 as SYDVKM. The CDR3 contains 13 residues, cysteine and phenylalanine counted. Just CDR3 DNA is preserved here, 39 bases in frame from base 1. The receptor comes from a human donor with HPV-associated anogenital cancer. Specimen: blood, collected from a patient who underwent chemoradiotherapy. The V and J segments used are TRBV28 and TRBJ1-4; too little of a D gene remains to name it. The CDR3 here reads CASSPVSSEKLFF. The base sequence is TGTGCCAGCAGCCCGGTGAGCAGTGAAAAACTGTTTTTT.